This T cell receptor (beta chain) was documented in a study of spatial heterogeneity in lung cancer. Study-wide context: Detected beta-chain sequences consistently exceeded alpha-chain sequences.

Sample time point: sample taken at primary tumor resection. Tumor, nontumor lung or frozen PBMC supplied whole RNA that was sequenced unsorted. TCR cDNA molecules each had a unique molecular identifier. Using its own MiXCR run on the 5' RACE reads, TCRdb lists one record per CDR3 protein. The sample includes about 35,000 distinct CDR3 sequences, approximately 3.1% of them seen just once. The CDR3 length is 17 residues. CDR1 is MGHRA and CDR2 is YSYEKL in the germline V gene. After removal of 4 bases from V and 8 bases from J, the junction contained 17 bases not matched to a gene. This clonotype was counted many times.

The gene calls are TRBV4-1 and TRBJ2-1, with 7 bases identical to TRBD2. The receptor was isolated from a male donor with early-stage non-small cell lung cancer. The sequencing used normal lung tissue next to the tumor, collected at surgery. CDR3 sequence: CASSPTLPGGGSDEQFF. DNA of the CDR3: TGCGCCAGCAGCCCAACCCTTCCCGGCGGGGGAAGCGATGAGCAGTTCTTC.